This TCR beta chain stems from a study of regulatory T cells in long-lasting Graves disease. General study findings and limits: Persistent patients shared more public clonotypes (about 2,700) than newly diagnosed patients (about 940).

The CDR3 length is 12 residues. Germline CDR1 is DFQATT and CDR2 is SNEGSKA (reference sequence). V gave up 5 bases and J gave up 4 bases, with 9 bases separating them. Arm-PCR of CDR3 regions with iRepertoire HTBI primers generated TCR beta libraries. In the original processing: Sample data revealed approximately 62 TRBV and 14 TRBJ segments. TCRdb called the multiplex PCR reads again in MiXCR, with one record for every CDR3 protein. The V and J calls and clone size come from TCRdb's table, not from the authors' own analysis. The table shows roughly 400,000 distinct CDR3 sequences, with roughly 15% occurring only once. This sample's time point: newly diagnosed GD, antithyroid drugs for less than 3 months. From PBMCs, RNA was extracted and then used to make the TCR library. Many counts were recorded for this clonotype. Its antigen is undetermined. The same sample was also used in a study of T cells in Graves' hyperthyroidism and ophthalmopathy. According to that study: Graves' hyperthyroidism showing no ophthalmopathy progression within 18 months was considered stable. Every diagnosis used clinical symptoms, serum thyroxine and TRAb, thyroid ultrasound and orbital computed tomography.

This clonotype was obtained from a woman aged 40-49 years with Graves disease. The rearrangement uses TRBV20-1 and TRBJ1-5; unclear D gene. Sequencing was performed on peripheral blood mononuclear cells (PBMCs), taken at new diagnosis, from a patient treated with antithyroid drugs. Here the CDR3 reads CSAQAGNQPQHF. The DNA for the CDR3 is TGCAGTGCTCAGGCGGGGAATCAGCCCCAGCATTTT.